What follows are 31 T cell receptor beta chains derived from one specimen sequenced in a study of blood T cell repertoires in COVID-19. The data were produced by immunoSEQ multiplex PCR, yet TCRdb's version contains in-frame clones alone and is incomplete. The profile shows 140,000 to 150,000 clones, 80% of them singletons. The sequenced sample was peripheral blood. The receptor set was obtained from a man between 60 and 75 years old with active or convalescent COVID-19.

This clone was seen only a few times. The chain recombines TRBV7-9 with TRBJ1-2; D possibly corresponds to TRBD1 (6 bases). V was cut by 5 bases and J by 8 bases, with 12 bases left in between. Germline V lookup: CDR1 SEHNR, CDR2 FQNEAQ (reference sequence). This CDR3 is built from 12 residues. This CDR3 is CASSPQGRGYTF. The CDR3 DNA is TGTGCCAGCAGCCCTCAGGGGCGAGGCTACACCTTC.

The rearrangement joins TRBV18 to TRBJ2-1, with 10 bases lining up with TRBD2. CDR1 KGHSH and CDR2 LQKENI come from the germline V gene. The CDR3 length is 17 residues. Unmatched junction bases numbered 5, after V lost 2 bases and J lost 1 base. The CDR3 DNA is TGTGCCAGCTCACCAAGGTCTAGCGGGAGTTCCTACAATGAGCAGTTCTTC. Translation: CASSPRSSGSSYNEQFF.

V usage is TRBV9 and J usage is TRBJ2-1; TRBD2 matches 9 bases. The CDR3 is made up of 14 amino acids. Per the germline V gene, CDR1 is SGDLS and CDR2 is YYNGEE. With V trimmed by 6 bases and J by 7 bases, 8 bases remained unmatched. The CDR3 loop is CASNRGLAVNEQFF. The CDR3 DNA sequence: TGTGCCAGCAACCGGGGACTAGCAGTAAATGAGCAGTTCTTC.

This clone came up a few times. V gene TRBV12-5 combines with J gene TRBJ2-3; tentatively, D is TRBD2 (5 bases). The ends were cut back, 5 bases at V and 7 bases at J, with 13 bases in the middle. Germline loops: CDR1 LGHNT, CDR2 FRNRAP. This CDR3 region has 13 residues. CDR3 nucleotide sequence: TGTGCTAGTGGTCCCCCGGGGAGCCATACGCAGTATTTT. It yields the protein CASGPPGSHTQYF.

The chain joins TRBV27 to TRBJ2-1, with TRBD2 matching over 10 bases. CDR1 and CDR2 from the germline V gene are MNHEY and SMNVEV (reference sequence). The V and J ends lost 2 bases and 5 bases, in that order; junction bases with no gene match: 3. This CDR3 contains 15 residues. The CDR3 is CASSLELAGNNEQFF. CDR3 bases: TGTGCCAGCAGTTTAGAACTAGCGGGGAACAATGAGCAGTTCTTC.

DNA for the CDR3: TGTGCCAGCAGCAAAGATTTTCTAGGCGGGAGGGGCACAGATACGCAGTATTTT. Its protein product is CASSKDFLGGRGTDTQYF. This rearrangement joins TRBV21-1 to TRBJ2-3; whether TRBD2, the table's D call, matches the DNA was not checked. TRBV21-1 is assigned pseudogene status. This CDR3 is 18 amino acids long.

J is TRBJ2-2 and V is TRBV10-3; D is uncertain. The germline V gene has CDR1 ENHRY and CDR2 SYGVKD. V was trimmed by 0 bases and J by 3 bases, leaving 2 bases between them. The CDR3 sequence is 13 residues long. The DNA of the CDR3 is TGTGCCATCAGTGAGTCCGACACCGGGGAGCTGTTTTTT. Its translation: CAISESDTGELFF.

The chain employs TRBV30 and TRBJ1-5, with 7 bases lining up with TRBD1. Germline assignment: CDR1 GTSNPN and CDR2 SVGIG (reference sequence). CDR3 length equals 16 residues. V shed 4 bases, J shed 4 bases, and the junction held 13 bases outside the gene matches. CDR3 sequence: CAWTRQGGGVNQPQHF. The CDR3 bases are TGTGCCTGGACCCGACAGGGTGGTGGGGTGAATCAGCCCCAGCATTTT. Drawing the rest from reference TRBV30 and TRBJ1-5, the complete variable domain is SQTIHQWPATLVQPVGSPLSLECTVEGTSNPNLYWYRQAAGRGLQLLFYSVGIGQISSEVPQNLSASRPQDRQFILSSKKLLLSDSGFYLCAWTRQGGGVNQPQHFGDGTRLSIL.

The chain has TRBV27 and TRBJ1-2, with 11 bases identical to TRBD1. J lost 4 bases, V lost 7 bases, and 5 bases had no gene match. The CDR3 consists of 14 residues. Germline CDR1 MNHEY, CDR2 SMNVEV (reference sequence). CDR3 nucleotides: TGTGCCAGCACAAGGACAGGGGGCGTCTATGGCTACACCTTC. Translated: CASTRTGGVYGYTF.

The CDR3 region is CASSLGTPWGETQYF. The CDR3 DNA reads TGTGCCAGCAGCCTTGGGACACCCTGGGGGGAGACCCAGTACTTC. The chain recombines TRBV14 with TRBJ2-5, with TRBD1 as a possible D gene (6 bases). CDR3 length equals 15 residues. Germline lookup yields CDR1 SGHDN and CDR2 FVKESK. V was trimmed by 4 bases and J by 5 bases, leaving 17 bases between them.

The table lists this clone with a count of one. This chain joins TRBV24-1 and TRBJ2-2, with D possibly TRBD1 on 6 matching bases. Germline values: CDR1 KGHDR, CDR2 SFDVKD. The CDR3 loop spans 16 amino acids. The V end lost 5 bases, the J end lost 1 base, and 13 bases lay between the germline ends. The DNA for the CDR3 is TGTGCCACCAGTGCCACAGGGCAGCGGAACACCGGGGAGCTGTTTTTT. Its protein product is CATSATGQRNTGELFF.

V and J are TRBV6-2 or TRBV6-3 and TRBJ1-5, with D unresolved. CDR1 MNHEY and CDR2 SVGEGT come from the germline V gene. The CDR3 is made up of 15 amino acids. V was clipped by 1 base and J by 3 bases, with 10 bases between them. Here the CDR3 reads CASSYFATLNQPQHF. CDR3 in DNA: TGTGCCAGCAGTTACTTCGCTACGCTCAATCAGCCCCAGCATTTT.

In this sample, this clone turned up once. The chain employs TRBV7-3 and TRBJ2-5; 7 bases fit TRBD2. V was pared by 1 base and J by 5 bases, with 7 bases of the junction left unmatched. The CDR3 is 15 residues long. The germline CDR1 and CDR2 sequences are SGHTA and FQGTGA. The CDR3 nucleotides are TGTGCCAGCAGCTTAATGTCGACTAGCTACGAGACCCAGTACTTC. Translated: CASSLMSTSYETQYF.

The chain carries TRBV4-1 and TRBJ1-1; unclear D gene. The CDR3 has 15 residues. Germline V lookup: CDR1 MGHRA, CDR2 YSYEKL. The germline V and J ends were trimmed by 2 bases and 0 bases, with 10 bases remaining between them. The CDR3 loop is CASSQREPMNTEAFF. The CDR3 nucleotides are TGCGCCAGCAGCCAAAGAGAACCTATGAACACTGAAGCTTTCTTT.

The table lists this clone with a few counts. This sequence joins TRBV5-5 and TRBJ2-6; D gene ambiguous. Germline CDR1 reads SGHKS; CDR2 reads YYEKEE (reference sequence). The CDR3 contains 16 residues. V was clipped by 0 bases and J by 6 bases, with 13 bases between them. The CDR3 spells CASSLAVTEMANVLTF. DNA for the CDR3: TGTGCCAGCAGCTTGGCCGTAACAGAAATGGCCAACGTCCTGACTTTC.

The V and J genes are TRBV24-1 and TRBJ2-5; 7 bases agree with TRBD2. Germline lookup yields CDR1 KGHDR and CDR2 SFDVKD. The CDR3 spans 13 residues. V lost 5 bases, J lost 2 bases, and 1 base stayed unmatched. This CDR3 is CATSGAGQETQYF. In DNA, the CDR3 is TGTGCCACCAGTGGAGCGGGACAAGAGACCCAGTACTTC.

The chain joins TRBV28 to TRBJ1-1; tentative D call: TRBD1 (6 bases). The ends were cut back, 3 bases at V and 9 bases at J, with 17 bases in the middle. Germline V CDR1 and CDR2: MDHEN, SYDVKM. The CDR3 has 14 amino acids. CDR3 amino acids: CASSLSPGQTKAFF. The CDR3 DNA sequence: TGTGCCAGCAGTTTGAGCCCGGGACAAACAAAAGCTTTCTTT.

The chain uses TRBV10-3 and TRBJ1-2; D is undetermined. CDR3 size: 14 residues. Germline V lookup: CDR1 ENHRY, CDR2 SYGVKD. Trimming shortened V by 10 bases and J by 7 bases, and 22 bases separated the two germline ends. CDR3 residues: CATSEAGISGGYTF. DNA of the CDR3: TGTGCCACCTCAGAGGCGGGAATCTCCGGTGGCTACACCTTC.

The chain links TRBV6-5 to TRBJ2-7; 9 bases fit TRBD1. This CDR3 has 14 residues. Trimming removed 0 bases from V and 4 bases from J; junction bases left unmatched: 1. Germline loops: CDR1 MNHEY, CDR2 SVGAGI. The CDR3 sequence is CASSYSGQGYEQYF. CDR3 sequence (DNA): TGTGCCAGCAGTTACTCGGGACAGGGATACGAGCAGTACTTC.

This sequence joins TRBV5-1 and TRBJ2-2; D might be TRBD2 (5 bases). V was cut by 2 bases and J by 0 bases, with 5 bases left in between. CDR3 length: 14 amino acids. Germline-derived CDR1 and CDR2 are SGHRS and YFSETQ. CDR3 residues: CASSLLANTGELFF. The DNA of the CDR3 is TGCGCCAGCAGCTTACTAGCGAACACCGGGGAGCTGTTTTTT.

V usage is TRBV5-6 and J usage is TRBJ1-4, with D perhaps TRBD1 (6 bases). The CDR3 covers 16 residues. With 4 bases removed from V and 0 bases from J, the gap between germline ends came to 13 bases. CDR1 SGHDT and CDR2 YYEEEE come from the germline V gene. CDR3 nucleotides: TGTGCCAGCAGCACGGGAGGGGGGACAACTAATGAAAAACTGTTTTTT. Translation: CASSTGGGTTNEKLFF. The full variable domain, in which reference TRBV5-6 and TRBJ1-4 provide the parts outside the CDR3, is DAGVTQSPTHLIKTRGQQVTLRCSPKSGHDTVSWYQQALGQGPQFIFQYYEEEERQRGNFPDRFSGHQFPNYSSELNVNALLLGDSALYLCASSTGGGTTNEKLFFGSGTQLSVL.

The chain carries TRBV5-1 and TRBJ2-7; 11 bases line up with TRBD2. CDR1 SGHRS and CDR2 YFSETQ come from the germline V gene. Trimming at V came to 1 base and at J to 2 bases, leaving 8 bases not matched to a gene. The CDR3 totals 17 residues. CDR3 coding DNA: TGCGCCAGCAGCTTGAGGCCTTCGACTAGCGGGACCTACGAGCAGTACTTC. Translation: CASSLRPSTSGTYEQYF.

This chain's CDR3 is CASSSHSGANVLTF. DNA for the CDR3: TGTGCCAGCAGTTCCCACTCTGGGGCCAACGTCCTGACTTTC. This chain connects TRBV28 to TRBJ2-6; D not resolved. Per the germline V gene, CDR1 is MDHEN and CDR2 is SYDVKM. V dropped 4 bases and J dropped 0 bases, with 4 bases sitting between them. CDR3 length: 14 residues.

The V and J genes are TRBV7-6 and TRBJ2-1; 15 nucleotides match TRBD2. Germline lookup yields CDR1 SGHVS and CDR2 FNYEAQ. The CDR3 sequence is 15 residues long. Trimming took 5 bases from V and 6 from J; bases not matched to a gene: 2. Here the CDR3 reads CASSRTSGRANEQFF. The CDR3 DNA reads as TGTGCCAGCAGCAGGACTAGCGGGAGGGCCAATGAGCAGTTCTTC.

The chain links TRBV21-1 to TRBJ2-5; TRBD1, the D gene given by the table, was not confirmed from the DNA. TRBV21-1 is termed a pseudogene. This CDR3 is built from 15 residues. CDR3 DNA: TGTGCCAGCAGCAAAGGACCAGGGGAACAAGAGACCCAGTACTTC. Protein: CASSKGPGEQETQYF.

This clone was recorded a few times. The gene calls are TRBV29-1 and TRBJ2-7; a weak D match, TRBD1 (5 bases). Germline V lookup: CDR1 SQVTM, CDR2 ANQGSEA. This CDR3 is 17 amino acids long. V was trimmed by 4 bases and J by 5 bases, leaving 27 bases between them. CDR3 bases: TGCAGCGTTGTCCCCTATTTGACAGACAACCCCCTCGACGAGCAGTACTTC. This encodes CSVVPYLTDNPLDEQYF.

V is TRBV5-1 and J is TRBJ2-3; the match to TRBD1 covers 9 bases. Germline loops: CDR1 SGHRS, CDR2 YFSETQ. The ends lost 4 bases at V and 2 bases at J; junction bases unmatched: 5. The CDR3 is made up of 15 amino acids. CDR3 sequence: CASSLGTGHTDTQYF. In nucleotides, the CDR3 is TGCGCCAGCAGCCTCGGGACAGGGCACACAGATACGCAGTATTTT.

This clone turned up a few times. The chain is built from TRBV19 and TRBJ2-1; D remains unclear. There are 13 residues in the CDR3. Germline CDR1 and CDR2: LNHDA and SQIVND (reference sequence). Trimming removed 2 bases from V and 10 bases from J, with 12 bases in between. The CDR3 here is CASSIKPLVEQFF. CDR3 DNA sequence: TGTGCCAGTAGTATAAAGCCGCTGGTGGAGCAGTTCTTC.

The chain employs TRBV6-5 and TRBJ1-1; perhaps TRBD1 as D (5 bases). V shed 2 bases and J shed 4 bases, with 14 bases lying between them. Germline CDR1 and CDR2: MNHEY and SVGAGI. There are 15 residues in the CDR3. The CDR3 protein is CASSYGAGRGTEAFF. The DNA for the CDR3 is TGTGCCAGCAGTTACGGGGCAGGGCGGGGCACTGAAGCTTTCTTT.

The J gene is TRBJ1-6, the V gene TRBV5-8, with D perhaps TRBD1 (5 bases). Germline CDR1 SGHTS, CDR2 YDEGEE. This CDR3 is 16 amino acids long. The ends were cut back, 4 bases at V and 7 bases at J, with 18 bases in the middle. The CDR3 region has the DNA TGTGCCAGCAGCCCTTTTGCGGCAGGGTTAAATTCACCCCTCCACTTT. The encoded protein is CASSPFAAGLNSPLHF.

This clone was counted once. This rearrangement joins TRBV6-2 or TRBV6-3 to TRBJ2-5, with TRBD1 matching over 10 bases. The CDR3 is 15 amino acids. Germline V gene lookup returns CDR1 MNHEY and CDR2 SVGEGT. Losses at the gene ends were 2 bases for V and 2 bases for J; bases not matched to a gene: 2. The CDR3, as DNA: TGTGCCAGCAGTTACACGGACAGGGGGCAAGAGACCCAGTACTTC. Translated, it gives CASSYTDRGQETQYF.